This T cell receptor beta chain was recorded in a study of T-cell reconstitution after alpha-beta-depleted transplantation in children. Study-wide findings and caveats: It was reported that alpha-beta T cells came from several hundred expanded graft clones (about two months after transplant). Fresh T-cell production supplied most of the T-cell counts and diversity seen one year after transplant.

V lost 9 bases to trimming and J lost 1 base, with 14 bases between them. This CDR3 has 15 residues. CDR1 and CDR2 (germline): KGHDR, SFDVKD. This clonotype was seen many times. Its antigen is unknown. Unique molecular identifiers were used to barcode this TCRbeta library. Each CDR3 protein gets one entry after TCRdb re-called the PCR reads with MiXCR. Seen here are fewer than 750,000 distinct CDR3 sequences, more than 20% observed once, and the top ten hold about 14%. Here the sequenced sample was PBMCs, mostly from graft donor cells, taken 360 days after TCRalphabeta/CD19-depleted stem cell transplant. This clonotype was sampled from a boy under two years old who had a stem cell transplant for acute myeloid leukemia, so the T cells may come from the graft donor. This rearrangement joins TRBV24-1 to TRBJ2-2, with D uncertain. CDR3 bases: TGTGCCACCTCAAGGGCAGCAGAGAACACCGGGGAGCTGTTTTTT. Translated: CATSRAAENTGELFF.